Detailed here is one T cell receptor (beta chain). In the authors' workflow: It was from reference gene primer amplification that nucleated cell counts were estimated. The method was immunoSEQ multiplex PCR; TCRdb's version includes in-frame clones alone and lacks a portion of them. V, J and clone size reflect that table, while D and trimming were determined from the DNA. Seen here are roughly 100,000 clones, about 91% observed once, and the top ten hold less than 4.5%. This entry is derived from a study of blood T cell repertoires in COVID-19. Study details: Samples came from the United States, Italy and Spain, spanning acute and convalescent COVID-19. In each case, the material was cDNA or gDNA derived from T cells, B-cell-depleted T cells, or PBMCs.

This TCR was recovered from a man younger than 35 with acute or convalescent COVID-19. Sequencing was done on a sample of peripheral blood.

The CDR3 DNA sequence: TGTGCCAGCAGCTTGGGGACAGGGGGCTTCGGGGAGCTGTTTTTT. Encoded protein: CASSLGTGGFGELFF. The chain combines TRBV7-7 with TRBJ2-2, with TRBD1 matching over 12 bases. This CDR3 contains 15 residues. CDR1 and CDR2 from the germline V gene are SSHAT and FNYEAQ (reference sequence). Losses at the gene ends were 3 bases for V and 7 bases for J; bases not matched to a gene: 3.